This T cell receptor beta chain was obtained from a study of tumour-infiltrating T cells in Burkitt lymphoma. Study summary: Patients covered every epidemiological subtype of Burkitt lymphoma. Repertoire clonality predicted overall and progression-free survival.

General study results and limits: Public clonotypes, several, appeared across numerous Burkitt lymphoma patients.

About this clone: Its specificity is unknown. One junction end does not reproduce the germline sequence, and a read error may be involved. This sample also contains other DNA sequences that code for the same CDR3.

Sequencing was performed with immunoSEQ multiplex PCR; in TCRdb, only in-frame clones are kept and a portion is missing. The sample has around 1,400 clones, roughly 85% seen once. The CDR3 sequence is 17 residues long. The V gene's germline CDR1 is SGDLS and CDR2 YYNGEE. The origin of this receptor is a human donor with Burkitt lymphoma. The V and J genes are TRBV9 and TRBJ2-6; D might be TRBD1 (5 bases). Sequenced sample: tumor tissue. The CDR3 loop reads CASRGDKGASGANVLTF. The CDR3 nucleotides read TGTGCCAGCAGAGGTGACAAGGGTGCCTCTGGGGCCAACGTTCTGACTTTC.